These T cell receptor beta chains were read from a single sample in a study of OX40 agonist ivuxolimab in advanced cancers. The data were produced by immunoSEQ multiplex PCR, yet TCRdb's version contains in-frame clones alone and is incomplete. This table holds roughly 100,000 clones, 70% to 90% found once. Sequencing was performed on CD4+ or CD8+ T cells sorted from blood, taken in a trial of the OX40 agonist ivuxolimab. The receptor set was obtained from an adult with an advanced solid tumor such as melanoma, head and neck, liver or kidney cancer. The CDR3 runs from the conserved cysteine through the conserved F or W. A D gene is named only where the DNA matches it firmly. Only part of the rows carry a size: once, few, many, or a class if the clone is expanded.

d_gene,v_gene,abundance,j_gene,CDR3aa,CDR3nt
.,TRBV9,.,TRBJ2-2,CASSVTILQVGANTGELFF,TGTGCCAGCAGCGTAACCATTTTACAGGTGGGAGCGAACACCGGGGAGCTGTTTTTT
TRBD2,TRBV10-1,once,TRBJ2-1,CASSDSGTSSYNEQFF,TGCGCCAGCAGTGATTCCGGGACTAGCAGCTACAATGAGCAGTTCTTC
TRBD1,TRBV15,.,TRBJ1-5,CATSTDRVVQPQHF,TGTGCCACCAGCACCGACAGGGTCGTTCAGCCCCAGCATTTT
TRBD1,TRBV5-1,.,TRBJ2-7,CASSRDRASYEQYF,TGCGCCAGCAGCCGCGACAGGGCCTCCTACGAGCAGTACTTC
.,TRBV7-2,.,TRBJ2-3,CASSLIPGGDTDTQYF,TGTGCCAGCAGCCTCATCCCCGGGGGAGATACAGATACGCAGTATTTT
TRBD1,TRBV19,.,TRBJ2-1,CASSFLTGGPYNEQFF,TGTGCCAGTAGCTTTCTGACAGGGGGCCCCTACAATGAGCAGTTCTTC
TRBD2,TRBV9,.,TRBJ2-3,CASSVASSGWSFTQYF,TGTGCCAGCAGCGTAGCGTCTAGCGGGTGGAGTTTCACGCAGTATTTT
.,TRBV27,.,TRBJ2-5,CASSLGPLETQYF,TGTGCCAGCAGTTTAGGGCCTCTGGAGACCCAGTACTTC
TRBD2,TRBV7-8,.,TRBJ2-3,CASLRERGGKADTQYF,TGTGCCAGCCTTAGGGAGCGGGGGGGGAAAGCAGATACGCAGTATTTT
TRBD1,TRBV12-5,.,TRBJ2-6,CASGIGQGTGANVLTF,TGTGCTAGTGGTATCGGACAGGGCACTGGGGCCAACGTCCTGACTTTC
.,TRBV10-1,once,TRBJ1-2,CASSGWTNYGYTF,TGCGCCAGCAGTGGGTGGACCAACTATGGCTACACCTTC
TRBD2,TRBV7-2,.,TRBJ2-7,CASSRTSEIYEQYF,TGTGCCAGCAGTCGGACTAGCGAAATCTACGAGCAGTACTTC
.,TRBV25-1,.,TRBJ1-6,CASSEPPGTMYF,TGTGCCAGCAGTGAGCCCCCCGGGACTATGTACTTT
.,TRBV29-1,.,TRBJ2-1,CSVDQGGNEQFF,TGCAGCGTTGATCAGGGCGGTAATGAGCAGTTCTTC
TRBD2,TRBV11-2,.,TRBJ2-3,CASSLAGGPGTQYF,TGTGCCAGCAGCTTAGCGGGGGGGCCGGGTACGCAGTATTTT
.,TRBV18,.,TRBJ2-7,CASSPPGLNEQYF,TGTGCCAGCTCACCACCGGGACTTAACGAGCAGTACTTC
TRBD1,TRBV29-1,.,TRBJ1-2,CSGDSTYGYTF,TGCAGCGGGGACAGCACCTATGGCTACACCTTC
.,TRBV7-2,.,TRBJ2-3,CASSSLGGPDTQYF,TGTGCCAGCAGCTCCCTAGGGGGGCCAGATACGCAGTATTTT
.,TRBV28,.,TRBJ2-5,CASSLGREETQYF,TGTGCCAGCAGTCTGGGCAGGGAAGAGACCCAGTACTTC
TRBD2,TRBV7-2,.,TRBJ2-5,CASSSLGGGQETQYF,TGTGCCAGCAGCTCTCTTGGCGGGGGACAAGAGACCCAGTACTTC
.,TRBV28,.,TRBJ1-6,CASSLPYPGQIQGYNSPLHF,TGTGCCAGCAGTCTCCCATACCCGGGACAAATCCAGGGCTATAATTCACCCCTCCACTTT
.,TRBV28,.,TRBJ1-2,CASSLYGVGGYTF,TGTGCCAGCAGTTTATACGGGGTAGGCGGCTACACCTTC
.,TRBV27,.,TRBJ1-2,CASGVQGVRLGGYTF,TGTGCCAGCGGAGTGCAGGGAGTGCGGTTGGGGGGCTACACCTTC
.,TRBV6-5,.,TRBJ1-2,CASSYQAEGYGYTF,TGTGCCAGCAGTTACCAGGCAGAAGGCTATGGCTACACCTTC
.,TRBV7-9,.,TRBJ2-3,CASSSGLLWDTQYF,TGTGCCAGCAGCTCAGGGTTGCTATGGGATACGCAGTATTTT
.,TRBV7-2,.,TRBJ2-3,CASSLGWPRDTQYF,TGTGCCAGCAGCTTAGGGTGGCCTCGAGATACGCAGTATTTT
.,TRBV18,.,TRBJ1-5,CASSPDSRGQPQHF,TGTGCCAGCTCACCGGACAGTCGCGGTCAGCCCCAGCATTTT
.,TRBV28,.,TRBJ2-1,CASSLQYNEQFF,TGTGCCAGCAGTTTACAGTACAATGAGCAGTTCTTC
.,TRBV18,.,TRBJ2-1,CASSFLSAAASSYNEQFF,TGTGCCAGCTCATTCCTTTCGGCAGCGGCCTCCTCCTACAATGAGCAGTTCTTC